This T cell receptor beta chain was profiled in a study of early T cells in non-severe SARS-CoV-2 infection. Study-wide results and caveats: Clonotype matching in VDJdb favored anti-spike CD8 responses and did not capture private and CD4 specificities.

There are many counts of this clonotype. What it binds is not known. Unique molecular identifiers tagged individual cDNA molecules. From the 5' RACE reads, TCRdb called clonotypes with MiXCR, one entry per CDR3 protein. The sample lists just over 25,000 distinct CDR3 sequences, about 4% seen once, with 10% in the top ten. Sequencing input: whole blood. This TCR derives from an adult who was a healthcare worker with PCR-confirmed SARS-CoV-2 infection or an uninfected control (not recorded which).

The CDR3 region is CASSLVGGTNEAFF. The CDR3 DNA reads as TGTGCCAGCAGCCTAGTCGGGGGAACGAATGAAGCTTTCTTT. The chain has TRBV7-9 and TRBJ1-1; the D gene is possibly TRBD1 (5 bases). Germline values: CDR1 SEHNR, CDR2 FQNEAQ (reference sequence). The CDR3 has 14 amino acids. V was cut by 5 bases and J by 7 bases, with 17 bases left in between.